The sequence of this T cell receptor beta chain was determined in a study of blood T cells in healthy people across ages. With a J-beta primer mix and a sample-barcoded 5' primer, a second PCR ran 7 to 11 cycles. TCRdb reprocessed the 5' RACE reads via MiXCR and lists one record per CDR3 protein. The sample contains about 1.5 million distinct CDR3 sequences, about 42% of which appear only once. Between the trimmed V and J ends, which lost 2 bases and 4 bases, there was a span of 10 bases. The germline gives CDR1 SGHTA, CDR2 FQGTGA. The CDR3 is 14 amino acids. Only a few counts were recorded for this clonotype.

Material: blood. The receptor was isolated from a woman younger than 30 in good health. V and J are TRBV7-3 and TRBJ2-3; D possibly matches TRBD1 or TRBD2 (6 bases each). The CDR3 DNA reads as TGTGCCAGCAGCTTATCGGGGGCTCCAGATACGCAGTATTTT. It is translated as CASSLSGAPDTQYF. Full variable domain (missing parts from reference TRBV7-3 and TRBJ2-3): GAGVSQTPSNKVTEKGKYVELRCDPISGHTALYWYRQSLGQGPEFLIYFQGTGAADDSGLPNDRFFAVRPEGSVSTLKIQRTERGDSAVYLCASSLSGAPDTQYFGPGTRLTVL.